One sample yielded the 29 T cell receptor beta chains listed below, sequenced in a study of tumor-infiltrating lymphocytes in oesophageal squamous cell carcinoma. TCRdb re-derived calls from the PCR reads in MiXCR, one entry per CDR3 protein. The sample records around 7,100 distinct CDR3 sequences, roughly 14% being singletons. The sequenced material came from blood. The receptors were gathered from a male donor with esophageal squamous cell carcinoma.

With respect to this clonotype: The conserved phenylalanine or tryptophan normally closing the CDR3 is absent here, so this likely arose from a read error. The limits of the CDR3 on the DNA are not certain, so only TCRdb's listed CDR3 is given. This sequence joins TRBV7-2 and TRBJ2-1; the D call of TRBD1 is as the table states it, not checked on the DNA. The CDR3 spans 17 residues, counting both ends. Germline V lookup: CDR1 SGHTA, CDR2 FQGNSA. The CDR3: CASSLRGRGGYEQYFGN.

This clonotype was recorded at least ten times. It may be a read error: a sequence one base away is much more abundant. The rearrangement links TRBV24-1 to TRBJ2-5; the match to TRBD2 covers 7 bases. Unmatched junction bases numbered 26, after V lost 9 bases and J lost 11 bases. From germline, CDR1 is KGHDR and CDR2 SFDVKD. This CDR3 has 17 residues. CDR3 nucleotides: TGTGCCACCTCCCCCCACAGCGGGGCAAGCTCCTACAATGAGCAGTACTTC. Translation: CATSPHSGASSYNEQYF.

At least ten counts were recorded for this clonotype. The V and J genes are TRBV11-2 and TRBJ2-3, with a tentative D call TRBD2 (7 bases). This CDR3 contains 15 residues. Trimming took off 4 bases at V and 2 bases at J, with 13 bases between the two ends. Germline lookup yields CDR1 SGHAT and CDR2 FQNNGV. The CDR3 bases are TGTGCCAGCAGCTCCGCGGGGGCTAACACAGATACGCAGTATTTT. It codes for CASSSAGANTDTQYF.

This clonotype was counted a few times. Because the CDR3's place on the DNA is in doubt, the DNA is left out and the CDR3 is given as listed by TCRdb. The CDR3 region is CASSLPAGTGVGFLRAVLRF. This chain uses TRBV12-3 or TRBV12-4 with TRBJ2-6; the table assigns TRBD1, which was not confirmed against the DNA. The CDR3 contains 20 residues when both ends are counted.

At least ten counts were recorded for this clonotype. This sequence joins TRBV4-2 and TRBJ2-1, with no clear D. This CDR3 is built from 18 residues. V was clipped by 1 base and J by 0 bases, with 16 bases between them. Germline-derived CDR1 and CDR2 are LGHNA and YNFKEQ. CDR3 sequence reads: CASSQVLSSASSYNEQFF. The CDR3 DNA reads TGTGCCAGCAGCCAAGTGTTGTCCAGCGCAAGCTCCTACAATGAGCAGTTCTTC.

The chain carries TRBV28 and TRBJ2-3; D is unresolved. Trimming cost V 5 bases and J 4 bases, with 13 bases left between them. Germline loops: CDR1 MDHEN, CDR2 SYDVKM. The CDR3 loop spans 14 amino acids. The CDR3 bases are TGTGCCAGCAGTCAGACCCTAGACGCAGATACGCAGTATTTT. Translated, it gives CASSQTLDADTQYF.

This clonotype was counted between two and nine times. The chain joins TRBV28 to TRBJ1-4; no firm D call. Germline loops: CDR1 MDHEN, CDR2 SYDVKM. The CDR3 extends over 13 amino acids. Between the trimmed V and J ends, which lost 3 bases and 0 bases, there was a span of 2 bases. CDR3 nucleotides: TGTGCCAGCAGTTTTTCAACTAATGAAAAACTGTTTTTT. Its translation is CASSFSTNEKLFF.

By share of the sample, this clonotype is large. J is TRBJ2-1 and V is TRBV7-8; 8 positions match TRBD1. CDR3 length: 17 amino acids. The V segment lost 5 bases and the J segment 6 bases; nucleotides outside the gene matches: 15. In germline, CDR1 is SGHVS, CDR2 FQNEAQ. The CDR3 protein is CASSLGPGTGVINEQFF. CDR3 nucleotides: TGTGCCAGCAGCCTAGGGCCCGGGACAGGCGTAATCAATGAGCAGTTCTTC.

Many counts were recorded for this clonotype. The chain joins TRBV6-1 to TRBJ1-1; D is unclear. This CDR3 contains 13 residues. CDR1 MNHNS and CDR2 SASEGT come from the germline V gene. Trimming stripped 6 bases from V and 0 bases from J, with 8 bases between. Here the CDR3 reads CASRETVNTEAFF. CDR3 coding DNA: TGTGCCAGCAGAGAAACAGTGAACACTGAAGCTTTCTTT.

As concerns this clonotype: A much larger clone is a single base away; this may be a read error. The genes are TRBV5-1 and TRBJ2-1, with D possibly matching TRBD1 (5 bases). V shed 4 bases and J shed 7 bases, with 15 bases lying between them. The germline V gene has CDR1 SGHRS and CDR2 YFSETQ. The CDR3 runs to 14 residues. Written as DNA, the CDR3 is TGCGCCAGCAGCCCGGAAATAAAGGGGAATGAGCAGTTCTTC. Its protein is CASSPEIKGNEQFF.

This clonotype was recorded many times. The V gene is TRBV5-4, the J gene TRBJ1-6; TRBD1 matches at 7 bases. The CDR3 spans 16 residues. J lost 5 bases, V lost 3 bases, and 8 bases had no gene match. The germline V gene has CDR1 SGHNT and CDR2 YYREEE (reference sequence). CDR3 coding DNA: TGTGCCAGCAGCTCCGTCCCGGGACAGAATAATTCACCCCTCCACTTT. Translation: CASSSVPGQNNSPLHF. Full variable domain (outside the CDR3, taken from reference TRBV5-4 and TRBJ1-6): ETGVTQSPTHLIKTRGQQVTLRCSSQSGHNTVSWYQQALGQGPQFIFQYYREEENGRGNFPPRFSGLQFPNYSSELNVNALELDDSALYLCASSSVPGQNNSPLHFGNGTRLTVT.

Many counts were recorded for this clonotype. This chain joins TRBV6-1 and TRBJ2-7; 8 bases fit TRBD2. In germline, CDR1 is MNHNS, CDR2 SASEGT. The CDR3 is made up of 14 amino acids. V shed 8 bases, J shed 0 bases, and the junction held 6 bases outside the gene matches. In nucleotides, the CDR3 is TGTGCCAGCTCCGGGAGGGCGCGCTCCTACGAGCAGTACTTC. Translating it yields CASSGRARSYEQYF.

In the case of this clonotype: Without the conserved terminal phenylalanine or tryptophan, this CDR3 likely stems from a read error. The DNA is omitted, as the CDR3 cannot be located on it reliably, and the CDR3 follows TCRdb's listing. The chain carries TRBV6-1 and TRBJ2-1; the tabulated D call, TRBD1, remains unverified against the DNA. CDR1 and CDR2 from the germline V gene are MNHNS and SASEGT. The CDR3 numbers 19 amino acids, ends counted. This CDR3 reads CASSTGAGGSANYGYTFGS.

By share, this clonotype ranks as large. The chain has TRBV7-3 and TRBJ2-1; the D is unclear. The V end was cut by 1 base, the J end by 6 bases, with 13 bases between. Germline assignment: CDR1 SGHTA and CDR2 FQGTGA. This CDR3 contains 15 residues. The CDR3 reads CASSLKAINPNEQFF. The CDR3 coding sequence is TGTGCCAGCAGCTTAAAGGCCATTAATCCCAATGAGCAGTTCTTC.

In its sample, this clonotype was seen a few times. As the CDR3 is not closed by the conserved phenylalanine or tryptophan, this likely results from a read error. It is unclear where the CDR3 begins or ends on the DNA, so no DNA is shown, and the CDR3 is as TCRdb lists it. This CDR3 is CASSLDWGTTGGYTFGS. This rearrangement joins TRBV7-6 to TRBJ2-1; TRBD1, the D gene given by the table, was not confirmed from the DNA. Germline V gene data show CDR1 as SGHVS and CDR2 as FNYEAQ. From its first to its last residue, the CDR3 has 17 amino acids.

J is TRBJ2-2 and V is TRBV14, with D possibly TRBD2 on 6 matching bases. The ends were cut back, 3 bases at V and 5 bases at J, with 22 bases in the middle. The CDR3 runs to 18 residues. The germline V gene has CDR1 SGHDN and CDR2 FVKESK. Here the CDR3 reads CASSQRRAAPQITGELFF. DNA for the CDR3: TGTGCCAGCAGCCAGAGGAGGGCCGCACCCCAAATAACCGGGGAGCTGTTTTTT.

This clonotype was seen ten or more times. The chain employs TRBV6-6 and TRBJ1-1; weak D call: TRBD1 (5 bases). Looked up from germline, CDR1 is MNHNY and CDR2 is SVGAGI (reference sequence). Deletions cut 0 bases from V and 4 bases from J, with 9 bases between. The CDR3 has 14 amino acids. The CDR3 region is CASSYSGARTEAFF. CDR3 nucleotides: TGTGCCAGCAGTTACTCAGGGGCCCGCACTGAAGCTTTCTTT.

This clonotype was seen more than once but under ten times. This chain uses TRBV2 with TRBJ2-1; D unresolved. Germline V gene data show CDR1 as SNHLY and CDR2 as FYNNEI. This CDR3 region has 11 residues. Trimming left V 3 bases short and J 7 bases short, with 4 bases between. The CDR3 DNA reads TGTGCCAGCAGTGAGGTAAATGAGCAGTTCTTC. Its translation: CASSEVNEQFF.

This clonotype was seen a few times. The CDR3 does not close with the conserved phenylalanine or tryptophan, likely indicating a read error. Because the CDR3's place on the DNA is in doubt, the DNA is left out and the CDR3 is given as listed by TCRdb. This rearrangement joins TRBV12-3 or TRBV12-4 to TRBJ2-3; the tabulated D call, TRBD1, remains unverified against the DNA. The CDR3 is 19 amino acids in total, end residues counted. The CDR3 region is CASRKRQEERLHYGYTFGS.

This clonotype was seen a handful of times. CDR3 coding DNA: TGCGCCAGCAGCTTTACAGGGGGCGCGAGCTATGGCTACACCTTC. Protein sequence: CASSFTGGASYGYTF. V is TRBV5-1 and J is TRBJ1-2; 9 positions agree with TRBD1. Trimming cost V 2 bases and J 4 bases; bases outside gene matches: 6. CDR3 length equals 15 residues. The germline V gene encodes CDR1 SGHRS and CDR2 YFSETQ.

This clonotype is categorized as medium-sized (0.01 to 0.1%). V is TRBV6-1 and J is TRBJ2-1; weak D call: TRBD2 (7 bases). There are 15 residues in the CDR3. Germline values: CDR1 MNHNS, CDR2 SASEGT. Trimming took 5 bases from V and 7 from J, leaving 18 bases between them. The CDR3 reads CASSLGGAQGNEQFF. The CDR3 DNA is TGTGCCAGCAGTTTGGGGGGGGCCCAGGGAAATGAGCAGTTCTTC.

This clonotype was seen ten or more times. CDR3 region: CASSVWGAGTEAFF. The DNA for the CDR3 is TGTGCCAGCAGTGTTTGGGGGGCAGGGACTGAAGCTTTCTTT. The rearrangement uses TRBV6-1 and TRBJ1-1; D may be TRBD1 (6 bases). Germline V gene lookup returns CDR1 MNHNS and CDR2 SASEGT. The CDR3 extends over 14 amino acids. V dropped 4 bases and J dropped 5 bases, with 14 bases sitting between them.

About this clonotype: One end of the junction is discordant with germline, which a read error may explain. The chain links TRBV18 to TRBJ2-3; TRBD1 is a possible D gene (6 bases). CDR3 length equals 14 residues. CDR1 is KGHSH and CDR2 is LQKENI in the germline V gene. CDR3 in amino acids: CDSSADRYTDTQCF. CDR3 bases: TGTGACAGCTCAGCGGACAGATACACAGATACGCAGTGTTTT.

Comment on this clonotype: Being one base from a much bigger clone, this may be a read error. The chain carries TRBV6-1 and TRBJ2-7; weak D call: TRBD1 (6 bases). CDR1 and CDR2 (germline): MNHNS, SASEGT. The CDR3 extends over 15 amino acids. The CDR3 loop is CASSEGTANNSPLQF. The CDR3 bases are TGTGCCAGCAGTGAAGGGACAGCTAATAATTCACCCCTCCAGTTC.

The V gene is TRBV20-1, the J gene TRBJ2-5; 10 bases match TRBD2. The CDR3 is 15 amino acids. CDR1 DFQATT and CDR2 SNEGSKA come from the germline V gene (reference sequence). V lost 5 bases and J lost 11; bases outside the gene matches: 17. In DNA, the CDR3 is TGCAGTGCTTCAAGGCGGCTAGCGGGGGCAGATGAGCAGTACTTC. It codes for CSASRRLAGADEQYF.

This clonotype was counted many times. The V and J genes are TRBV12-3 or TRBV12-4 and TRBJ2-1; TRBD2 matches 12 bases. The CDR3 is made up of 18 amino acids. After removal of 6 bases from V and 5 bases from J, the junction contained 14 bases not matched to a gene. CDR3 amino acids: CASSPSTRTSGVDNEQFF. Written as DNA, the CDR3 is TGTGCCAGCAGCCCATCCACTAGGACTAGCGGGGTGGACAATGAGCAGTTCTTC.

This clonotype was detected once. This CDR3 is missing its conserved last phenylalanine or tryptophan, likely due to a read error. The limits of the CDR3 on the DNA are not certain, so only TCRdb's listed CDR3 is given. CDR3 protein: CASSYTGLETQYFGA. The chain has TRBV12-3 or TRBV12-4 and TRBJ2-6; no DNA check was done on the table's D call, TRBD1. The CDR3 totals 15 residues, both ends included.

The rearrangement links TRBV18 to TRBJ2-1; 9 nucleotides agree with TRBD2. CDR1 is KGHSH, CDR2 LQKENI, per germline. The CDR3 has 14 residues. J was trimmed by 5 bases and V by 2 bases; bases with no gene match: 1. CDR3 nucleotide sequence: TGTGCCAGCTCACCAAGACTAGCGGACAATGAGCAGTTCTTC. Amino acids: CASSPRLADNEQFF.

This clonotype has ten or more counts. The DNA for the CDR3 is TGTGCCAGCAGCCTGGGGGGAGCGGGGGGGCGGAGTGAGCAGTTCTTC. It yields the protein CASSLGGAGGRSEQFF. This rearrangement joins TRBV5-4 to TRBJ2-1; TRBD2 matches 10 bases. In germline, CDR1 is SGHNT, CDR2 YYREEE (reference sequence). The CDR3 loop spans 16 amino acids. Trimming removed 4 bases from V and 9 bases from J; junction bases left unmatched: 13.